This T cell receptor (beta chain) is drawn from a study of blood T cell repertoires in COVID-19. Generated by immunoSEQ multiplex PCR, the TCRdb table keeps only in-frame clones and is missing some. The sample lists around 310,000 clones, around 87% occurring once. The junction had 8 bases not matched to a gene; V was cut back by 3 bases and J by 9 bases. The CDR3 contains 14 residues. Germline CDR1 reads LGHDT; CDR2 reads YNNKEL (reference sequence). What was sequenced was peripheral blood. V is TRBV3-1 (or the pseudogene TRBV3-2) and J is TRBJ1-5, with 7 bases aligning to TRBD1. This sequence was found in a woman between 40 and 55 years old with COVID-19, enrolled during active disease. CDR3 sequence: CASSQNRGSGPQHF. CDR3 nucleotide sequence: TGTGCCAGCAGCCAGAACAGGGGCTCGGGGCCCCAGCATTTT.